Below, one TCR beta chain is given with its context. The PCR was carried out with 60 Vbeta primers and 13 Jbeta primers. Profiled with immunoSEQ multiplex PCR; TCRdb holds only in-frame clones, not every one. This sample carries 170,000 or so clones, approximately 80% of them seen once, and the ten largest clones take 6.4%. Germline values: CDR1 SGHAT, CDR2 FQNNGV. Trimming took 1 base from V and 0 from J, leaving 13 bases between them. The CDR3 totals 17 residues. The source of the sample is a study of cytomegalovirus exposure and HLA in healthy donors. Sequenced sample: PBMCs. This TCR derives from a man aged 50 or older in good health and CMV-seropositive. This chain joins TRBV11-2 and TRBJ2-1; D is ambiguous. The DNA of the CDR3 is TGTGCCAGCAGCTTAGGGCCGCCACTAAGCTCCTACAATGAGCAGTTCTTC. It is translated as CASSLGPPLSSYNEQFF.